This T cell receptor beta chain derives from a study of blood T cell repertoires in COVID-19. Methods used by the authors: Reference gene primer amplification gave nucleated cell count estimates. Sequencing was performed with immunoSEQ multiplex PCR; in TCRdb, only in-frame clones are kept and a portion is missing. The V and J calls and clone size were taken over from that table, and D and trimming were inferred from the DNA. The sample holds fewer than 200,000 clones, 83% seen once. V shed 5 bases, J shed 4 bases, and the junction held 8 bases outside the gene matches. CDR1 and CDR2 (germline): PRHDT, FYEKMQ (reference sequence). CDR3 length equals 15 residues.

The sequenced material came from PBMCs or T cells enriched from blood (not recorded which). The chain links TRBV13 to TRBJ2-5; 9 bases are shared with TRBD1. This clonotype was obtained from a woman between 50 and 59 years old in a cohort exposed to, infected with or recovered from COVID-19 (not recorded which). Here the CDR3 reads CASSPTTGGIETQYF. As DNA, the CDR3 is TGTGCCAGCAGCCCAACGACAGGGGGTATAGAGACCCAGTACTTC.